The 30 T cell receptor beta chains below come from one sample, sequenced in a study of breast tumors, draining lymph nodes, adjacent tissues. Via MiXCR, TCRdb re-called the multiplex PCR reads, giving one row per CDR3 protein. The sample carries about 270,000 distinct CDR3 sequences, 30% recorded once. Samples came from axillary lymph nodes draining the breast cancer. Sequencing used axillary lymph node tissue. These receptors originate from a female donor with breast cancer. Some clones in this sample may be carry-over from other donors' samples.

This clonotype has a count of ten or more. The V gene is TRBV6-5, the J gene TRBJ2-2; TRBD2 might be the D (5 bases). CDR3 size: 16 residues. V was cut by 2 bases and J by 5 bases, with 15 bases left in between. Germline V lookup: CDR1 MNHEY, CDR2 SVGAGI. The CDR3 nucleotides are TGTGCCAGCAGTTACCGGGGAGCGCAGAGGACCGGGGAGCTGTTTTTT. Protein product: CASSYRGAQRTGELFF.

Details on this clonotype: It is unclear where the CDR3 begins or ends on the DNA, so no DNA is shown, and the CDR3 is as TCRdb lists it. The V call is TRBV20-1, the J call TRBJ1-5. The CDR3 spans 16 residues, counting both ends. Germline loops: CDR1 DFQATT, CDR2 SNEGSKA (reference sequence). CDR3 loop: CSAPPKAVLRAGHQHF.

Regarding this clonotype: A single base separates this from a much larger clone, so it may be a read error. J is TRBJ2-1 and V is TRBV19, with 10 bases lining up with TRBD1. V lost 5 bases, J lost 9 bases, and 10 bases stayed unmatched. The CDR3 totals 15 residues. Per germline, CDR1 LNHDA and CDR2 SQIVND (reference sequence). The CDR3 loop reads CASSRGTGVNGEQFF. The CDR3 bases are TGTGCCAGTAGTCGGGGGACAGGGGTCAACGGTGAGCAGTTCTTC.

Only a few counts were recorded for this clonotype. A clone one base away is much larger, so this may be a read error. This sequence joins TRBV20-1 and TRBJ2-1, with D maybe TRBD2 (5 bases). The CDR3 runs to 11 residues. Germline assignment: CDR1 DFQATT and CDR2 SNEGSKA (reference sequence). The CDR3 DNA is TGCAGTGCTAGAGTGGCGAGGGAGCAGTCCTTC. Translating it yields CSARVAREQSF.

The chain links TRBV7-9 to TRBJ2-4; possibly TRBD2 for D (5 bases). Trimming stripped 4 bases from V and 0 bases from J, with 19 bases between. The CDR3 is made up of 18 amino acids. Looked up from germline, CDR1 is SEHNR and CDR2 is FQNEAQ (reference sequence). CDR3 sequence: CASSSILDIGLAKNIQYF. The CDR3 nucleotides are TGTGCCAGCAGCTCCATACTAGATATTGGGTTAGCCAAAAACATTCAGTACTTC.

A note on this clonotype: A much bigger clone sits one base away, suggesting this may be a read error. The J gene is TRBJ1-1, the V gene TRBV29-1; tentatively, D is TRBD1 (6 bases). Trimming removed 6 bases from V and 3 bases from J, with 11 bases in between. CDR1 and CDR2 (germline): SQVTM, ANQGSEA. This CDR3 comprises 12 residues. The CDR3 DNA follows: TGCAGCGTGCGATCAGGGGACACTGAAGCTTTCTTT. Amino acids: CSVRSGDTEAFF. The variable domain in full, with the rest retrieved from reference TRBV29-1 and TRBJ1-1, is SAVISQKPSRDICQRGTSLTIQCQVDSQVTMMFWYRQQPGQSLTLIATANQGSEATYESGFVIDKFPISRPNLTFSTLTVSNMSPEDSSIYLCSVRSGDTEAFFGQGTRLTVV.

The J gene is TRBJ1-2, the V gene TRBV28; TRBD1 matches at 7 bases. Looked up from germline, CDR1 is MDHEN and CDR2 is SYDVKM. This CDR3 spans 13 amino acids. V trimming: 6 bases; J trimming: 8 bases; junction bases outside the gene matches: 9. CDR3 sequence: CASRSGPGGGYTF. The CDR3 region has the DNA TGTGCCAGCAGATCGGGGCCAGGGGGGGGCTACACCTTC.

This clonotype has at least ten counts. The chain joins TRBV20-1 to TRBJ2-3, with 8 nucleotides matching TRBD2. The CDR3 loop spans 12 amino acids. Germline lookup yields CDR1 DFQATT and CDR2 SNEGSKA (reference sequence). Trimming cost V 2 bases and J 5 bases; bases outside gene matches: 0. The DNA for the CDR3 is TGCAGTGCTAGACTAGCGGGAGATACGCAGTATTTT. Translating gives CSARLAGDTQYF.

Concerning this clonotype itself: This may come from a read error, since a much larger clone is one base off. No conserved phenylalanine or tryptophan ends this CDR3, so it is likely a read error. V is TRBV20-1 and J is TRBJ1-6; no definite D call. V shed 6 bases and J shed 9 bases, with 18 bases lying between them. Germline lookup yields CDR1 DFQATT and CDR2 SNEGSKA (reference sequence). This CDR3 spans 14 amino acids. CDR3 loop: CSAPVGAGSSPLHL. In DNA, the CDR3 is TGCAGTGCCCCGGTCGGTGCGGGGAGTTCACCCCTCCACCTT.

This clonotype was counted many times. This sequence joins TRBV19 and TRBJ1-4; D unclear. The V and J ends lost 5 bases and 7 bases respectively, with 20 bases between them. The CDR3 is 16 amino acids. Germline V gives CDR1 LNHDA, CDR2 SQIVND (reference sequence). Here the CDR3 DNA reads TGTGCCAGTAGTGCATCCCTCCCGGGCCTCGGTGAAAAACTGTTTTTT. Amino acid sequence: CASSASLPGLGEKLFF.

This clonotype was detected many times. V is TRBV3-1 and J is TRBJ2-5; TRBD1 matches at 10 bases. V was clipped by 8 bases and J by 5 bases; unmatched bases: 11. The CDR3 spans 15 residues. Germline V gene data show CDR1 as LGHDT and CDR2 as YNNKEL (reference sequence). This CDR3 is CASARQGASGETQYF. For the CDR3, the DNA is TGTGCCAGCGCAAGACAGGGGGCTTCGGGTGAGACCCAGTACTTC.

This clonotype has ten or more counts. The V call is TRBV19, the J call TRBJ2-1, with 8 bases aligning to TRBD1. J lost 0 bases, V lost 6 bases, and 1 base had no gene match. This CDR3 region has 14 residues. The germline gives CDR1 LNHDA, CDR2 SQIVND (reference sequence). In nucleotides, the CDR3 is TGTGCCAGTAGGGGGACAGGCTCCTACAATGAGCAGTTCTTC. Translating gives CASRGTGSYNEQFF.

Note on this clonotype: One end of the junction is discordant with germline, which a read error may explain. This chain joins TRBV20-1 and TRBJ2-1, with D possibly being TRBD2 (5 bases). This CDR3 region has 12 residues. Per germline, CDR1 DFQATT and CDR2 SNEGSKA (reference sequence). The CDR3 DNA reads TGCAGCGCTAGTGCAGTCGGATGGGAGCTGTTCTTC. Its translation: CSASAVGWELFF.

The table lists this clonotype with many counts. The V and J genes are TRBV20-1 and TRBJ2-1; 8 bases are a match to TRBD2. This CDR3 contains 14 residues. Germline V gene sequence: CDR1 DFQATT, CDR2 SNEGSKA (reference sequence). J gave up 9 bases and V 4 bases, and 11 bases lay outside the gene matches. The CDR3 coding sequence is TGCAGTGCTATACTAGCGGCGGTAGGCGTTGAGCAGTTCTTC. Translation gives CSAILAAVGVEQFF.

The V and J genes are TRBV10-2 and TRBJ1-1, with 8 bases lining up with TRBD1. Germline values: CDR1 WSHSY, CDR2 SAAADI. The CDR3 is 17 residues long. Losses at the gene ends were 3 bases for V and 3 bases for J; bases not matched to a gene: 12. The CDR3 nucleotides read TGCGCCAGCAGTGACCCGGGACAGGTAGGCATAGACACTGAAGCTTTCTTT. Residues: CASSDPGQVGIDTEAFF.

This clonotype has ten or more counts. The rearrangement links TRBV6-5 to TRBJ2-7; D is possibly TRBD2 (6 bases). Trimming left V 5 bases short and J 6 bases short, with 8 bases between. This CDR3 spans 11 amino acids. Germline-derived CDR1 and CDR2 are MNHEY and SVGAGI. The CDR3 DNA sequence: TGTGCCAGCAGTCCCGGGGGCGAGCAGTACTTC. It specifies CASSPGGEQYF.

About this clonotype: The CDR3 carries no conserved terminal phenylalanine or tryptophan, so it likely arises from a read error. Because the CDR3's place on the DNA is in doubt, the DNA is left out and the CDR3 is given as listed by TCRdb. The chain couples TRBV29-1 to TRBJ2-1; the listed D gene, TRBD2, was not tested against the DNA. The CDR3 length equals 16 residues, ends included. CDR1 and CDR2 (germline): SQVTM, ANQGSEA. The chain's CDR3 is CSVELTGGLAGVWTFL.

The chain carries TRBV10-2 and TRBJ2-4; the match to TRBD2 covers 13 bases. Looked up from germline, CDR1 is WSHSY and CDR2 is SAAADI. CDR3 length: 17 amino acids. With 2 bases clipped from V and 5 bases from J, the junction kept 6 bases outside the gene matches. CDR3 DNA: TGCGCCAGCAGTGAGGCACTAGCGGGAGGGCCCCAAAACATTCAGTACTTC. Its protein is CASSEALAGGPQNIQYF.

The chain uses TRBV27 and TRBJ1-3, with D unresolved. V was pared by 10 bases and J by 4 bases, with 8 bases between. CDR3 length equals 11 residues. Germline lookup yields CDR1 MNHEY and CDR2 SMNVEV (reference sequence). The CDR3 spells CATGIGNTIYF. The CDR3 DNA reads TGTGCCACGGGGATCGGAAACACCATATATTTT.

Note on this clonotype: At one end, the junction sequence differs from germline, possibly due to a read error. The V call is TRBV19, the J call TRBJ1-4; D possibly corresponds to TRBD1 (6 bases). The CDR3 runs to 14 residues. Germline lookup yields CDR1 LNHDA and CDR2 SQIVND (reference sequence). The CDR3 protein is CPSSNTGFVEKLFF. The DNA of the CDR3 is TGTCCCAGTAGTAATACAGGGTTCGTCGAAAAACTGTTTTTC.

This clonotype appeared many times. The rearrangement links TRBV20-1 to TRBJ2-7, with D unresolved. This CDR3 spans 13 amino acids. Germline V CDR1 and CDR2: DFQATT, SNEGSKA (reference sequence). Deletions cut 6 bases from V and 2 bases from J, with 14 bases between. CDR3 region: CSARGASPYEQYF. The CDR3 DNA reads TGCAGTGCCCGAGGTGCCAGTCCCTACGAGCAGTACTTC.

This clonotype was recorded many times. The V call is TRBV2, the J call TRBJ2-7; possibly TRBD1 for D (5 bases). Germline-derived CDR1 and CDR2 are SNHLY and FYNNEI. With 6 bases removed from V and 5 bases from J, the gap between germline ends came to 11 bases. The CDR3 length is 12 residues. CDR3 amino acids: CASRYRPHEQYF. The CDR3 nucleotides read TGTGCCAGCAGATACAGGCCCCACGAGCAGTACTTC.

This clonotype was counted at least ten times. This sequence joins TRBV19 and TRBJ2-1, with D hard to call. Germline CDR1 reads LNHDA; CDR2 reads SQIVND (reference sequence). The CDR3 spans 14 residues. The V end lost 7 bases, the J end lost 0 bases, and 10 bases lay between the germline ends. The CDR3 is CASNPAGSYNEQFF. The CDR3 bases are TGTGCCAGTAACCCAGCTGGCTCCTACAATGAGCAGTTCTTC.

This clonotype occurred many times. This chain connects TRBV20-1 to TRBJ2-7, with 8 positions matching TRBD2. Trimming at V came to 3 bases and at J to 4 bases, leaving 2 bases not matched to a gene. This CDR3 is 12 amino acids long. CDR1 and CDR2 from the germline V gene are DFQATT and SNEGSKA (reference sequence). The CDR3 DNA reads as TGCAGTGCTAGTTCTAGCGGGTACGAGCAGTACTTC. It encodes CSASSSGYEQYF.

This clonotype has ten or more counts. The chain couples TRBV12-3 or TRBV12-4 to TRBJ2-7; D uncertain. This CDR3 comprises 11 residues. Trimming cost V 8 bases and J 2 bases, with 7 bases left between them. CDR3 coding DNA: TGTGCCAGCGGAGTGGCCTACGAGCAGTACTTC. Protein: CASGVAYEQYF.

This clonotype was picked up many times. V is TRBV5-1 and J is TRBJ2-7; 7 bases are shared with TRBD2. This CDR3 has 16 amino acids. The trim removed 3 bases at V and 2 bases at J, leaving 11 bases unmatched. Germline CDR1 reads SGHRS; CDR2 reads YFSETQ. The CDR3 region is CASSSGLQNVPYEQYF. DNA of the CDR3: TGCGCCAGCAGCTCGGGACTACAAAACGTGCCCTACGAGCAGTACTTC.

This clonotype has just a few counts. A much larger clone sits a single nucleotide away, making a read error possible. The chain has TRBV7-2 and TRBJ2-5, with D perhaps TRBD2 (5 bases). This CDR3 has 16 residues. The V end lost 5 bases, the J end lost 2 bases, and 18 bases lay between the germline ends. From germline, CDR1 is SGHTA and CDR2 FQGNSA. This CDR3 is CASSPWTGARQETQYF. The CDR3 coding sequence is TGTGCCAGCAGCCCCTGGACTGGCGCAAGACAAGAGACCCAGTACTTC.

V and J are TRBV7-2 and TRBJ1-1, with a possible D match to TRBD1 (6 bases). Germline CDR1 SGHTA, CDR2 FQGNSA. This CDR3 has 16 amino acids. V was trimmed by 1 base and J by 4 bases, leaving 16 bases between them. For the CDR3, the DNA is TGTGCCAGCAGCTTAGGGGGAATACAGGGTACCACTGAAGCTTTCTTT. Translated: CASSLGGIQGTTEAFF.

Ten or more counts support this clonotype. The rearrangement links TRBV20-1 to TRBJ1-2; 7 bases are shared with TRBD1. CDR1 DFQATT and CDR2 SNEGSKA come from the germline V gene (reference sequence). The V gene end was trimmed by 0 bases and the J gene end by 4 bases; junction bases not matched to a gene: 8. The CDR3 length is 15 residues. The CDR3 nucleotides read TGCAGTGCTAGAGAAAGGGCCAGGGGGGTCTATGGCTACACCTTC. The encoded protein is CSARERARGVYGYTF.

This clonotype was counted many times. The chain combines TRBV5-1 with TRBJ2-7; maybe TRBD1 (5 bases). CDR3 size: 14 residues. Germline V gene sequence: CDR1 SGHRS, CDR2 YFSETQ. Trimming removed 0 bases from V and 3 bases from J, with 10 bases in between. Here the CDR3 reads CASSLDGRVYEQYF. The CDR3 DNA follows: TGCGCCAGCAGCTTGGATGGCAGGGTCTACGAGCAGTACTTC.